The clone carrying this TCR beta chain was detected many times. Regions amplified from RNA transcripts were the TCR beta CDR3 regions. A set of HTBI primers served as the primers for a first-round RT-PCR of the TCR CDR3. TCRdb re-derived calls from the multiplex PCR reads in MiXCR, one entry per CDR3 protein. The table has 500,000 or so distinct CDR3 sequences, 17% seen once; the top ten hold roughly 15%. These data come from a study of T cells in Graves' hyperthyroidism and ophthalmopathy. Study details: The authors collected peripheral blood at initial diagnosis, before any treatment.

Germline CDR1 reads MDHEN; CDR2 reads SYDVKM. Trimming took 5 bases from V and 4 from J; bases not matched to a gene: 8. This CDR3 comprises 15 residues. The receptor was derived from a woman aged 18-29 years with Graves' ophthalmopathy. This chain uses TRBV28 with TRBJ2-7; 10 bases fit TRBD2. Sequencing input: blood. CDR3 DNA sequence: TGTGCCAGCAGTCATCCGGTAGCGGGAGGTTACGAGCAGTACTTC. It translates to CASSHPVAGGYEQYF.